This TCR beta chain was found in a study of OX40 agonist ivuxolimab in advanced cancers. Study overall: An agonistic human IgG2 monoclonal antibody against OX40 (CD134) was given. Partial responses were achieved by three patients, of whom one had hepatocellular carcinoma and two had cutaneous melanoma.

The germline CDR1 and CDR2 sequences are SGHTA and FQGNSA. The length of the CDR3 is 12 residues. V was pared by 1 base and J by 7 bases, with 7 bases between. Study-wide results and limits: Among the lowest peripheral clonal expansion occurred in 0.1-3.0 mg/kg partial responders. On average, CD8+ T cells showed a greater number of expanded clones than CD4+.

TCRdb's table, derived via immunoSEQ multiplex PCR, lists solely in-frame clones and lacks some. In the table there are about 76,000 clones, 84% of which are singletons. With respect to this clone: Its antigen is as yet unknown.

The chain is built from TRBV7-2 and TRBJ1-2; D is unclear. The sequenced sample was CD4+ or CD8+ T cells sorted from blood, obtained in a trial of the OX40 agonist ivuxolimab. The sequence was collected from an adult with an advanced solid tumor such as melanoma, head and neck, liver or kidney cancer. CDR3 DNA sequence: TGTGCCAGCAGCTTAGACTTTCTTGGCTACACCTTC. Protein sequence: CASSLDFLGYTF.